One and the same sample provided the 15 T cell receptor beta chains below, sequenced in a study of shared clonotypes between healthy human individuals. Only in-frame clones appear in the TCRdb table, and some are missing; sequencing was by immunoSEQ multiplex PCR. The sample lists about 1.5 million clones; 98% were seen once. The source material was naive CD4+ T cells sorted from blood. The subset: CD45RA+ positively selected. The origin of the receptors is a man aged 25-45 years in good health.

The J gene is TRBJ2-7, the V gene TRBV6-1; D is possibly TRBD1 or TRBD2 (5 bases each). This CDR3 is 14 amino acids long. Deletions cut 4 bases from V and 1 base from J, with 11 bases between. Germline CDR1 is MNHNS and CDR2 is SASEGT. CDR3 DNA sequence: TGTGCCAGCAGTGTGGGGGTTTCGTCCTACGAGCAGTACTTC. Residues: CASSVGVSSYEQYF.

This chain uses TRBV28 with TRBJ2-7; 9 positions match TRBD1. Germline CDR1 MDHEN, CDR2 SYDVKM. After removal of 3 bases from V and 0 bases from J, the junction contained 3 bases not matched to a gene. This CDR3 has 15 residues. CDR3: CASSFRTGVSYEQYF. DNA of the CDR3: TGTGCCAGCAGTTTCCGGACAGGGGTCTCCTACGAGCAGTACTTC.

The rearrangement joins TRBV2 to TRBJ2-1; 7 bases fit TRBD2. The CDR3 consists of 13 residues. V gave up 7 bases and J gave up 4 bases; unmatched junction bases: 4. The germline CDR1 and CDR2 sequences are SNHLY and FYNNEI. As DNA, the CDR3 is TGTGCCAGCAAGGGACTACGGTACAATGAGCAGTTCTTC. Translated, it gives CASKGLRYNEQFF.

This clone is a singleton in its sample. The chain employs TRBV28 and TRBJ2-2; 11 positions agree with TRBD1. This CDR3 region has 17 residues. Germline loops: CDR1 MDHEN, CDR2 SYDVKM. V dropped 8 bases and J dropped 3; count of bases not matched to a gene: 11. DNA of the CDR3: TGTGCCAGCCACTCCACCCCGGGACAGGGGGACACCGGGGAGCTGTTTTTT. Translation gives CASHSTPGQGDTGELFF.

Of note for this clone: This same CDR3 is encoded by further DNA sequences in the sample. The chain links TRBV5-1 to TRBJ2-7; 11 positions agree with TRBD2. V shed 2 bases and J 2 bases; nucleotides not matched to a gene: 3. The CDR3 extends over 15 amino acids. From germline, CDR1 is SGHRS and CDR2 YFSETQ. Here the CDR3 reads CASSFGTSGTYEQYF. The CDR3 DNA sequence: TGCGCCAGCAGCTTTGGGACTAGCGGTACCTACGAGCAGTACTTC.

The chain recombines TRBV21-1 with TRBJ1-1. TRBV21-1 is labeled a pseudogene. CDR3 length: 15 residues. The DNA of the CDR3 is TGTGCCAGCAGCAAATGGAAAAAGGGAAACACTGAAGCTTTCTTT. Translation: CASSKWKKGNTEAFF.

The chain employs TRBV28 and TRBJ1-3; D perhaps matches TRBD1 (5 bases). CDR1 is MDHEN, CDR2 SYDVKM, per germline. V was shortened by 6 bases and J by 0 bases, with 15 bases between the two germline ends. CDR3 length equals 16 residues. The CDR3 bases are TGTGCCAGCAGCATTCCAGGGACTCTCTCTGGAAACACCATATATTTT. It is translated as CASSIPGTLSGNTIYF. The full variable domain, rest sourced from reference TRBV28 and TRBJ1-3, is DVKVTQSSRYLVKRTGEKVFLECVQDMDHENMFWYRQDPGLGLRLIYFSYDVKMKEKGDIPEGYSVSREKKERFSLILESASTNQTSMYLCASSIPGTLSGNTIYFGEGSWLTVV.

The rearrangement joins TRBV5-1 to TRBJ2-2, with TRBD1 as a possible D gene (6 bases). This CDR3 spans 15 amino acids. Trimming pared 4 bases from V and 2 bases from J, leaving 12 bases between. Germline CDR1 is SGHRS and CDR2 is YFSETQ. DNA of the CDR3: TGCGCCAGCAGCACCGGACAGATAAACACCGGGGAGCTGTTTTTT. Translation gives CASSTGQINTGELFF.

The chain links TRBV6-1 to TRBJ2-2; no clear D. CDR3 length: 14 residues. V was cut by 2 bases and J by 4 bases, with 8 bases left in between. The V gene's germline CDR1 is MNHNS and CDR2 SASEGT. Here the CDR3 DNA reads TGTGCCAGCAGTGAAACTTTAATCACCGGGGAGCTGTTTTTT. Protein: CASSETLITGELFF.

This clone was detected once. This rearrangement joins TRBV6-5 to TRBJ2-7; perhaps TRBD2 as D (5 bases). Deletions cut 6 bases from V and 2 bases from J, with 17 bases between. Per the germline V gene, CDR1 is MNHEY and CDR2 is SVGAGI. This CDR3 has 15 residues. CDR3 loop: CASSQRRTGAYEQYF. The CDR3 DNA reads as TGTGCCAGCAGCCAAAGACGGACCGGGGCCTACGAGCAGTACTTC.

The chain joins TRBV10-3 to TRBJ2-2; 7 bases match TRBD2. V gave up 7 bases and J gave up 2 bases; unmatched junction bases: 7. Germline V CDR1 and CDR2: ENHRY, SYGVKD. The length of the CDR3 is 15 residues. The CDR3 DNA follows: TGTGCCATCACCGACCCGGGAGGTAACACCGGGGAGCTGTTTTTT. Translated: CAITDPGGNTGELFF.

This clone was detected once. The chain couples TRBV5-1 to TRBJ2-2, with 9 bases that match TRBD1. Looked up from germline, CDR1 is SGHRS and CDR2 is YFSETQ. V dropped 4 bases and J dropped 7; count of bases not matched to a gene: 5. This CDR3 region has 14 residues. The CDR3 is CASSKGQGSGELFF. Written as DNA, the CDR3 is TGCGCCAGCAGCAAGGGACAGGGCAGCGGGGAGCTGTTTTTT.

The gene calls are TRBV27 and TRBJ2-2; D unclear. V lost 6 bases to trimming and J lost 7 bases, with 6 bases between them. The CDR3 length is 11 residues. Germline loops: CDR1 MNHEY, CDR2 SMNVEV (reference sequence). CDR3 DNA: TGTGCCAGCAGAAAAGACGGGGAGCTGTTTTTT. It translates to CASRKDGELFF.

The chain employs TRBV29-1 and TRBJ2-7, with D possibly TRBD2 on 6 matching bases. Trimming took 7 bases from V and 7 from J, leaving 17 bases between them. The CDR3 runs to 12 residues. Per the germline V gene, CDR1 is SQVTM and CDR2 is ANQGSEA. Here the CDR3 reads CSGGWDWREQYF. The CDR3 coding sequence is TGCAGCGGGGGCTGGGACTGGAGAGAGCAGTACTTC.

CDR3: CASSLGLAGHYEQYF. The CDR3 region has the DNA TGTGCCAGCAGCTTGGGGCTAGCGGGACACTACGAGCAGTACTTC. The rearrangement joins TRBV5-4 to TRBJ2-7; 9 bases map to TRBD2. The CDR3 has 15 amino acids. V trimming: 0 bases; J trimming: 3 bases; junction bases outside the gene matches: 4. CDR1 and CDR2 (germline): SGHNT, YYREEE (reference sequence).